Below, 13 T cell receptor beta chains from the same sample are listed, as sequenced in a study of cytomegalovirus exposure and HLA in healthy donors. A multiplex PCR was run with 60 Vbeta primers and 13 Jbeta primers. Only in-frame clones appear in the TCRdb table, and some are missing; sequencing was by immunoSEQ multiplex PCR. The data contain around 280,000 clones, about 90% of them singletons. The specimen was PBMCs. The origin of the receptors is a woman aged 18 to 35 in good health and CMV-seronegative.

This clone was seen once. The CDR3 spells CASSSRQGEERAQYF. CDR3 DNA: TGTGCCAGCAGCTCGCGACAGGGGGAAGAGAGGGCCCAGTACTTC. The chain joins TRBV21-1 to TRBJ2-5; the table assigns TRBD1, which was not confirmed against the DNA. TRBV21-1 is an annotated pseudogene. This CDR3 comprises 15 residues.

The chain employs TRBV19 and TRBJ2-7; 9 nucleotides line up with TRBD1. Trimming at V came to 5 bases and at J to 9 bases, leaving 14 bases not matched to a gene. CDR3 length: 15 residues. Germline loops: CDR1 LNHDA, CDR2 SQIVND (reference sequence). The CDR3 loop reads CASSPGTGSQYAQYF. The CDR3 DNA sequence: TGTGCCAGTAGTCCCGGGACAGGGTCCCAATATGCGCAGTACTTC. Drawing the rest from reference TRBV19 and TRBJ2-7, the complete variable domain is DGGITQSPKYLFRKEGQNVTLSCEQNLNHDAMYWYRQDPGQGLRLIYYSQIVNDFQKGDIAEGYSVSREKKESFPLTVTSAQKNPTAFYLCASSPGTGSQYAQYFGPGTRLTVT.

The rearrangement links TRBV5-1 to TRBJ1-1; D unresolved. The V end lost 1 base, the J end lost 1 base, and 5 bases lay between the germline ends. The CDR3 is 13 amino acids. The germline V gene encodes CDR1 SGHRS and CDR2 YFSETQ. CDR3 region: CASSLPSNTEAFF. CDR3 nucleotide sequence: TGCGCCAGCAGCTTGCCGTCGAACACTGAAGCTTTCTTT.

The chain carries TRBV5-1 and TRBJ2-5; a weak D match, TRBD1 (6 bases). This CDR3 region has 14 residues. Trimming shortened V by 7 bases and J by 3 bases, and 16 bases separated the two germline ends. Germline loops: CDR1 SGHRS, CDR2 YFSETQ. The CDR3: CASASGTGKETQYF. The CDR3 DNA follows: TGCGCCAGCGCCTCTGGAACAGGGAAAGAGACCCAGTACTTC.

The rearrangement joins TRBV10-3 to TRBJ1-2; TRBD1 is a possible D gene (5 bases). Per germline, CDR1 ENHRY and CDR2 SYGVKD. CDR3 length equals 14 residues. Trimming removed 4 bases from V and 5 bases from J, with 14 bases in between. CDR3 nucleotides: TGTGCCATCAGTGGTCAGGGCCTTCCTTATGGCTACACCTTC. It codes for CAISGQGLPYGYTF.

The chain is built from TRBV11-1 and TRBJ2-1, with 7 bases that match TRBD1. This CDR3 spans 15 amino acids. Per the germline V gene, CDR1 is SGHAT and CDR2 is FQDESV (reference sequence). V gave up 4 bases and J gave up 3 bases; unmatched junction bases: 6. The CDR3 here is CASSSDRALYNEQFF. In DNA, the CDR3 is TGTGCCAGCAGCTCTGACAGGGCCCTCTACAATGAGCAGTTCTTC.

The rearrangement links TRBV28 to TRBJ1-1; a weak D match, TRBD1 (6 bases). V lost 1 base, J lost 4 bases, and 10 bases lay in between. CDR1 is MDHEN and CDR2 is SYDVKM in the germline V gene. CDR3 length: 14 residues. The CDR3 protein is CASSLSTRGTEAFF. CDR3 coding DNA: TGTGCCAGCAGTTTATCCACCAGGGGCACTGAAGCTTTCTTT. Supplemented by reference TRBV28 and TRBJ1-1, the full variable domain reads DVKVTQSSRYLVKRTGEKVFLECVQDMDHENMFWYRQDPGLGLRLIYFSYDVKMKEKGDIPEGYSVSREKKERFSLILESASTNQTSMYLCASSLSTRGTEAFFGQGTRLTVV.

This chain joins TRBV11-2 and TRBJ2-5; 10 bases match TRBD2. Germline loops: CDR1 SGHAT, CDR2 FQNNGV. With V trimmed by 6 bases and J by 5 bases, 9 bases remained unmatched. This CDR3 region has 15 residues. CDR3 amino acids: CASRSSGGLRETQYF. The CDR3, as DNA: TGTGCCAGCAGATCTAGCGGGGGCCTCCGCGAGACCCAGTACTTC.

This clone showed up just a few times. The chain has TRBV6-6 and TRBJ2-7; D is possibly TRBD1 (5 bases). CDR3 size: 15 residues. Per germline, CDR1 MNHNY and CDR2 SVGAGI (reference sequence). Trimming shortened V by 1 base and J by 2 bases, and 12 bases separated the two germline ends. The CDR3 nucleotides read TGTGCCAGCAGTTACTGGGGCGGACGAACCTACGAGCAGTACTTC. As protein: CASSYWGGRTYEQYF.

V usage is TRBV18 and J usage is TRBJ2-3; TRBD2 matches 14 bases. V lost 4 bases, J lost 4 bases, and 13 bases stayed unmatched. Germline lookup yields CDR1 KGHSH and CDR2 LQKENI. The CDR3 loop spans 19 amino acids. Here the CDR3 reads CASSQRLAGGPEGSDTQYF. CDR3 sequence (DNA): TGTGCCAGCTCACAAAGACTAGCGGGGGGGCCCGAGGGTTCAGATACGCAGTATTTT.

J is TRBJ1-2 and V is TRBV9, with TRBD1 as a possible D gene (6 bases). CDR1 and CDR2 (germline): SGDLS, YYNGEE. The CDR3 extends over 13 amino acids. Trimming pared 4 bases from V and 4 bases from J, leaving 11 bases between. In DNA form, the CDR3 reads TGTGCCAGCAGCCCCCGGGACACCTATGGCTACACCTTC. Translation: CASSPRDTYGYTF.

This chain connects TRBV18 to TRBJ2-3, with a tentative D call TRBD1 (5 bases). Trimming took off 1 base at V and 3 bases at J, with 11 bases between the two ends. Looked up from germline, CDR1 is KGHSH and CDR2 is LQKENI. This CDR3 spans 15 amino acids. The CDR3 protein is CASSPLGHMTDTQYF. The CDR3 DNA reads as TGTGCCAGCTCACCACTCGGACATATGACAGATACGCAGTATTTT.

This chain joins TRBV6-5 and TRBJ2-1; a possible D gene is TRBD1 (6 bases). V was pared by 5 bases and J by 3 bases, with 11 bases between. Germline V lookup: CDR1 MNHEY, CDR2 SVGAGI. This CDR3 is built from 14 residues. Written as DNA, the CDR3 is TGTGCCAGCAGTCGGGTGGACAGCTACAATGAGCAGTTCTTC. Translation: CASSRVDSYNEQFF.